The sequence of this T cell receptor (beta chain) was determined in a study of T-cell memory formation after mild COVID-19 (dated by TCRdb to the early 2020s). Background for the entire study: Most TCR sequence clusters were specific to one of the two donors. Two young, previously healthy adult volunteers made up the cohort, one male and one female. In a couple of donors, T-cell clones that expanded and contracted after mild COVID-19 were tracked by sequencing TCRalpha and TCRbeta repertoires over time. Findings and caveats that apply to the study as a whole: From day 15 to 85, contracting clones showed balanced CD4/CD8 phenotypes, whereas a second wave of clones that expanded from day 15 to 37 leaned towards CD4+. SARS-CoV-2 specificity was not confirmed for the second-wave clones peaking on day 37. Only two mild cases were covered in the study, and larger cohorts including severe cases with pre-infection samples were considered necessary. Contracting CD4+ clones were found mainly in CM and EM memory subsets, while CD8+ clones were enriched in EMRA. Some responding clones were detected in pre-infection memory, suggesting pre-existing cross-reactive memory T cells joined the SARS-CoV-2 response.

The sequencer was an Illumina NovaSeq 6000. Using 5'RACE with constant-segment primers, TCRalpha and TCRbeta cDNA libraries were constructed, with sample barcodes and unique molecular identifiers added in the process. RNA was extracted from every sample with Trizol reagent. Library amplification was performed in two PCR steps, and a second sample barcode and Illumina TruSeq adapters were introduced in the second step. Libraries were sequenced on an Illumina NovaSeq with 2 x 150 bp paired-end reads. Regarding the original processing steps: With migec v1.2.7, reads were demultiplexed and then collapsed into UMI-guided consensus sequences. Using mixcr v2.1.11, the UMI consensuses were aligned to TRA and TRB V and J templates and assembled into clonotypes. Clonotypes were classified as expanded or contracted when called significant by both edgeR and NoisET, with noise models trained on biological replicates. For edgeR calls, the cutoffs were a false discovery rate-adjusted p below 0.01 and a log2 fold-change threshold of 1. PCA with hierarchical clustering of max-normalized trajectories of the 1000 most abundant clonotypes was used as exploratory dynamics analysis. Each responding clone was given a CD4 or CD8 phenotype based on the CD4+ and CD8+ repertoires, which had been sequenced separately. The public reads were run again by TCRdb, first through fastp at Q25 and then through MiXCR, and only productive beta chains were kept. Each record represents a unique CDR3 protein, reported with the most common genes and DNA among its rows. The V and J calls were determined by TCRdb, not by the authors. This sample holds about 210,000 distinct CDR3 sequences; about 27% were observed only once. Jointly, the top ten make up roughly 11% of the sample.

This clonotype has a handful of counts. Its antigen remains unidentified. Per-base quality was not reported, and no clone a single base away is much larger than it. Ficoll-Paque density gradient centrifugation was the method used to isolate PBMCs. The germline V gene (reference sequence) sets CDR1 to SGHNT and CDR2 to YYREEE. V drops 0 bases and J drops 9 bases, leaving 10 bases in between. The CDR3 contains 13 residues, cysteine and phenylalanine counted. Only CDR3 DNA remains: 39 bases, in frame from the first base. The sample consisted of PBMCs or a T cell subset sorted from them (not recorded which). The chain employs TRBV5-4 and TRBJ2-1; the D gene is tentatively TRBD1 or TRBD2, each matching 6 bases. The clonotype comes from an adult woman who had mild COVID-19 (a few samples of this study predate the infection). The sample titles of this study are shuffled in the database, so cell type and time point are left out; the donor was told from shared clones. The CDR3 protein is CASSLEGGLEQFF. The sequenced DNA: TGTGCCAGCAGCTTGGAGGGGGGCCTTGAGCAGTTCTTC.